This TCR beta chain originates from a study of OX40 agonist ivuxolimab in advanced cancers. General notes on the study: Ivuxolimab was an agonistic, fully human IgG2 monoclonal antibody directed against OX40 (CD134), a costimulatory receptor. Among the 52 dose-escalation patients, around 20 had hepatocellular carcinoma, some 15 melanoma, 9 renal cell carcinoma and 9 head and neck cancer. The paper covers the monotherapy dose-escalation part of the phase I ivuxolimab trial, which included N of about 51 patients. A male proportion of 82.7% and a mean age of approximately 58 years, ranging from about 23 to 79, were recorded for the dose-escalation cohort. Intravenous ivuxolimab was administered to patients every 2 weeks at six dose levels: 0.01, 0.1, 0.3, 1.5, 3 and 10 mg/kg. Prior anti-PD-1, anti-PD-L1 or anti-CTLA-4 therapy was permitted, and checkpoint inhibitors had been received by roughly 42% of dose-escalation patients. Three dose-escalation patients achieved partial responses, one with hepatocellular carcinoma and two with cutaneous melanoma. Peripheral TCRbeta sequencing aimed to test whether ivuxolimab altered TCR sequence diversity and caused clonal T-cell expansion.

Points the paper makes about the study in general: In the 0.1-3.0 mg/kg groups, partial responders had among the lowest normalized peripheral clonal expansion, particularly in CD8+ T cells. At doses of 0.1 to 3.0 mg/kg, clonal expansion of both CD4+ and CD8+ blood T cells was observed from baseline to week 6. The antigen specificity of the clonally expanded peripheral T cells was not determined. After ivuxolimab, CD8+ T cells had more expanded clones than CD4+ T cells on average. Low levels of normalized T-cell clonal expansion were also seen in some patients who did not respond.

Genomic DNA was extracted from sorted cells for sequencing of the TCRbeta CDR3 region. The immunoSEQ Assay was used for sequencing of TCRbeta CDR3 regions. TCRdb carries this immuneACCESS record with in-frame sequences only. Its versions omit some clonotypes, under half of them owing to an unresolved V gene in the studies checked, with the rest unexplained. The sample table lists under 80,000 clones, almost 90% of them with a count of one. About 2.1% of the sample rests with the top ten. About this clone: The target of this receptor is not known. The sample holds no much larger clone one base away, and base qualities are not on file.

Patients with autoimmune disease history or receiving systemic immunosuppression were excluded from the trial. Peripheral blood for TCR sequencing was collected from all dose cohorts at baseline, on cycle 4 day 1, and on cycle 7 day 1. Samples were obtained from an open-label, multicenter, first-in-human phase I dose-escalation trial of ivuxolimab. The trial enrolled adults with locally advanced or metastatic head and neck squamous cell, hepatocellular, melanoma or renal cell carcinoma. Before TCR sequencing, CD4+ T cells and CD8+ T cells from peripheral blood were sorted into separate populations. The material was CD4+ or CD8+ T cells sorted from blood, obtained in a trial of the OX40 agonist ivuxolimab. The sequence came from an adult with an advanced solid tumor such as melanoma, head and neck, liver or kidney cancer.

The nucleotides are TGTGCCAGCGGAGATTCGGCAGGGGGCACAGATACGCAGTATTTT. This gives the protein CASGDSAGGTDTQYF. The chain was built from TRBV6-1 and TRBJ2-3, with a weak D call of TRBD1 (6 bases match). V is shortened by 8 bases, J by 1 base, and the region joining them spans 16 bases. Including the terminal cysteine and phenylalanine, the CDR3 comprises 15 residues. The entry retains the CDR3 DNA only, 45 bases that are in frame from base 1. Reading the germline V gene gives CDR1 MNHNS and CDR2 SASEGT.